This T cell receptor beta chain derives from a study of a mutant IDH1 vaccine in newly diagnosed glioma. On the study more broadly: Vaccination was launched 4-6 weeks after radiotherapy alone, or with temozolomide cycles. General study results and limits: Pseudoprogression seemed unrelated to changes in top peripheral T cell clonotypes.

Concerning this clone itself: The antigen is undetermined.

Specified time point: week 11, during vaccination. It was 300 ug of mutant IDH1 20-mer peptide that made up each vaccine dose, given with topical imiquimod. The germline V gene encodes CDR1 MGHRA and CDR2 YSYEKL. The CDR3 spans 14 residues. Trimming cost V 2 bases and J 0 bases, with 5 bases left between them. Sequencing used immunoSEQ multiplex PCR; TCRdb keeps in-frame clones, though not all of them. Among about 130,000 clones listed, about 82% were seen once. The origin of this receptor is a man aged 35 to 55 with glioma. This sample comprised PBMCs, obtained from a glioma patient whose treatment included an IDH1 peptide vaccine. The chain carries TRBV4-1 and TRBJ2-4; D remains ambiguous. The CDR3 here is CASSQTQAKNIQYF. In DNA, the CDR3 is TGCGCCAGCAGCCAAACCCAAGCCAAAAACATTCAGTACTTC.